Listed below are T cell receptor beta chains from one sample, sequenced in a study of cytomegalovirus exposure and HLA in healthy donors. The method was immunoSEQ multiplex PCR; TCRdb's version includes in-frame clones alone and lacks a portion of them. The sample yields 130,000 or so clones, 70% to 75% seen once. The sequencing sample was made of PBMCs. The receptors originated from a woman between 40 and 55 years old in good health and CMV-seropositive. The CDR3 runs from the conserved cysteine through the conserved F or W. Fields, in order: V gene, J gene, D gene, clone size, CDR3 protein, CDR3 DNA. A D gene is named only where the DNA matches it firmly. Not all rows give a size; the values are once, few, many and, for expanded clones, a class.

TRBV7-2,TRBJ2-2,TRBD2,-,CASSLLGGTVNTGELFF,TGTGCCAGCAGCTTATTGGGGGGGACGGTGAACACCGGGGAGCTGTTTTTT
TRBV15,TRBJ2-5,TRBD2,-,CATSRTGGPQETQYF,TGTGCCACCAGTCGGACGGGGGGACCTCAAGAGACCCAGTACTTC
TRBV18,TRBJ1-1,TRBD1,-,CASSPRTGGNTEAFF,TGTGCCAGCTCACCCCGGACAGGGGGCAACACTGAAGCTTTCTTT
TRBV28,TRBJ2-7,TRBD1,once,CASRPRTGQTYEQYF,TGTGCCAGCAGGCCTCGGACAGGGCAGACCTACGAGCAGTACTTC
TRBV7-2,TRBJ1-6,-,-,CASSLMGAGTPLHF,TGTGCCAGCAGCTTAATGGGGGCAGGAACGCCCCTCCACTTT
TRBV15,TRBJ1-1,-,-,CATSRESAGRSFTEAFF,TGTGCCACCAGCAGAGAATCGGCAGGGAGGAGTTTCACTGAAGCTTTCTTT
TRBV7-2,TRBJ1-1,TRBD1,-,CASSLRTGRNTEAFF,TGTGCCAGCAGCTTACGGACAGGGCGGAACACTGAAGCTTTCTTT
TRBV18,TRBJ1-6,TRBD1,few,CASSPVDRELGSPLHF,TGTGCCAGCTCACCAGTAGACAGGGAACTTGGTTCACCCCTCCACTTT
TRBV27,TRBJ2-7,TRBD2,-,CASSPRGTSGSVSYEQYF,TGTGCCAGCAGTCCCCGAGGGACTAGCGGGAGTGTCTCCTACGAGCAGTACTTC
TRBV6-5,TRBJ2-3,-,-,CASKISRASTDTQYF,TGTGCCAGCAAAATAAGCCGTGCTAGCACAGATACGCAGTATTTT
TRBV15,TRBJ1-2,TRBD1,-,CATSSAGGGYGYTF,TGTGCCACCAGCAGTGCAGGGGGCGGCTATGGCTACACCTTC
TRBV4-3,TRBJ2-2,-,-,CASSQDNAGDSPGELFF,TGCGCCAGCAGCCAAGATAACGCAGGGGATTCCCCCGGGGAGCTGTTTTTT